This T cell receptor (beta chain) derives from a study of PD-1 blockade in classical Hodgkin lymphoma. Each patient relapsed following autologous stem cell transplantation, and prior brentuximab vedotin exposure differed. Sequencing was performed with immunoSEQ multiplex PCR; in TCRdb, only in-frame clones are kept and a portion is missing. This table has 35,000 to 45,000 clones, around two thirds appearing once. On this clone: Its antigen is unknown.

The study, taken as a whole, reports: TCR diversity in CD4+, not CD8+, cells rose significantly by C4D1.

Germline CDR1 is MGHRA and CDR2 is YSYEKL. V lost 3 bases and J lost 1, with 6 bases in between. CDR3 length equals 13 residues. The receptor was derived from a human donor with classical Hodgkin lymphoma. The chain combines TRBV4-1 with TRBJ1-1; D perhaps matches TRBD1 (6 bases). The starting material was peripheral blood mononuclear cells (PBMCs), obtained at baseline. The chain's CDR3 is CASSQTGNTEAFF. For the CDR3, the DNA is TGCGCCAGCAGCCAGACAGGGAACACTGAAGCTTTCTTT.